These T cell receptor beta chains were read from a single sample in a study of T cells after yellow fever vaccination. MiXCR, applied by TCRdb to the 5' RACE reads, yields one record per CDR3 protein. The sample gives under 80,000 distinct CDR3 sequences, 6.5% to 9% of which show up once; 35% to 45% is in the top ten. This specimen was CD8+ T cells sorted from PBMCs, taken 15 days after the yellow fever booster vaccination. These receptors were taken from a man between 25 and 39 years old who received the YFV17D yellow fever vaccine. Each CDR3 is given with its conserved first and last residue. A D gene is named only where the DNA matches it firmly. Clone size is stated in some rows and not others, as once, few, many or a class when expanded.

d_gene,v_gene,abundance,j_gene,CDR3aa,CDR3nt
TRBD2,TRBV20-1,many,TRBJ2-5,CSAPSWRLAGTQETQYF,TGCAGTGCTCCCTCTTGGAGACTAGCGGGAACCCAAGAGACCCAGTACTTC
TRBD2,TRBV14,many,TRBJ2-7,CASSRWTSGSYEQYF,TGTGCCAGCAGCAGATGGACTAGCGGGAGTTACGAGCAGTACTTC
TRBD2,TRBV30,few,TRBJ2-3,CALAGETFTDTQYF,TGTGCCTTAGCGGGAGAGACATTCACAGATACGCAGTATTTT
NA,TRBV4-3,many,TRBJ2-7,CASSPRAVSSYEQYF,TGCGCCAGCAGCCCCCGGGCAGTCAGCTCCTACGAGCAGTACTTC
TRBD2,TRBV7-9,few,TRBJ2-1,CASSSIAGGFEQFF,TGTGCCAGCAGCTCCATAGCGGGAGGCTTTGAGCAGTTCTTC
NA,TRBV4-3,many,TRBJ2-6,CASSRRLEGANVLTF,TGCGCCAGCAGCCGCCGCTTAGAAGGGGCCAACGTCCTGACTTTC
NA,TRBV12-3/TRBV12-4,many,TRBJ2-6,CASSSRDSGANVLTF,TGTGCCAGCAGTTCCAGGGATTCTGGGGCCAACGTCCTGACTTTC
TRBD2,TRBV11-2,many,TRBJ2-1,CASSPGLAGNEQFF,TGTGCCAGCAGCCCAGGACTAGCGGGCAATGAGCAGTTCTTC
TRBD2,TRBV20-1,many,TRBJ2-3,CSAAREGTDTQYF,TGCAGTGCCGCTAGGGAGGGTACAGATACGCAGTATTTT
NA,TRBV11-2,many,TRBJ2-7,CASSPSTGLHSYEQYF,TGTGCCAGCAGCCCTTCAACAGGGTTGCACTCCTACGAGCAGTACTTC
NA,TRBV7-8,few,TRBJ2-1,CASSLAGQHSSYNEQFF,TGTGCCAGCAGCTTAGCGGGGCAGCACAGCTCCTACAATGAGCAGTTCTTC
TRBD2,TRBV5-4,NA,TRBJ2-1,CASSSSGTTHNEQFF,TGTGCCAGCAGCTCTAGCGGAACGACACACAATGAGCAGTTCTTC
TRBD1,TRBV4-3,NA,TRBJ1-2,CASSQGTGRGQEGYTF,TGCGCCAGCAGCCAAGGAACGGGCAGGGGGCAGGAGGGCTACACCTTC
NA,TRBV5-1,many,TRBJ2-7,CASSYLRDNPTYEQYF,TGCGCCAGCAGCTATCTTAGGGACAATCCAACCTACGAGCAGTACTTC
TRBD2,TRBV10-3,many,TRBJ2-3,CAISESLAGGPETDTQYF,TGTGCCATCAGTGAGTCCTTAGCGGGAGGGCCAGAGACAGATACGCAGTATTTT
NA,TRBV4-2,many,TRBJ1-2,CASSPTGANYGYTF,TGTGCCAGCAGTCCGACGGGGGCTAACTATGGCTACACCTTC
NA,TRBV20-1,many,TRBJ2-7,CSAWRWAESSYEQYF,TGCAGTGCTTGGCGGTGGGCGGAAAGCTCCTACGAGCAGTACTTC
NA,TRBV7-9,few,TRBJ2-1,CASSFAVSNEQFF,TGTGCCAGCAGCTTTGCGGTTTCCAATGAGCAGTTCTTC
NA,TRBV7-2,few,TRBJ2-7,CASSLGGGPREQYF,TGTGCCAGCAGCTTAGGGGGGGGGCCCCGCGAGCAGTACTTC
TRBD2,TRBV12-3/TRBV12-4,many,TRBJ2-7,CASSLLAGVVVEQYF,TGTGCCAGCAGTTTGCTAGCGGGAGTTGTGGTGGAGCAGTACTTC
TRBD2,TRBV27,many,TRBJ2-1,CASSLYGLANEQFF,TGTGCCAGCAGTTTGTATGGACTAGCGAATGAGCAGTTCTTC
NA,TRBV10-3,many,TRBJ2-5,CAIARDETQYF,TGTGCCATCGCCAGGGACGAGACCCAGTACTTC
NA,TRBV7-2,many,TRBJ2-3,CASSLAAASTDTQYF,TGTGCCAGCAGCTTAGCGGCGGCTAGCACAGATACGCAGTATTTT
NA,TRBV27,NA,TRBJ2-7,CASSLSSGSLLLTYEQYF,TGTGCCAGCAGTTTATCTTCAGGGTCCCTTCTTCTTACCTACGAGCAGTACTTC
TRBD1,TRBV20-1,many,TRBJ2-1,CSALRDRGKREQFF,TGCAGTGCTCTACGGGACAGGGGCAAGCGTGAGCAGTTCTTC
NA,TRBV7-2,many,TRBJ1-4,CASSPDPKANEKLFF,TGTGCCAGCAGCCCCGATCCTAAAGCTAATGAAAAACTGTTTTTT
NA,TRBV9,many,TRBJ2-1,CASSVWAYDNEQFF,TGTGCCAGCAGCGTGTGGGCCTATGACAATGAGCAGTTCTTC
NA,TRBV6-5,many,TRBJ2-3,CASSYPRPPQRLATDTQYF,TGTGCCAGCAGTTACCCTCGCCCCCCACAACGGCTAGCCACAGATACGCAGTATTTT
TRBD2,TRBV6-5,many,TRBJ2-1,CASSYRLADYNEQFF,TGTGCCAGCAGTTATCGACTAGCGGACTACAATGAGCAGTTCTTC
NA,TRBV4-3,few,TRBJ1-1,CASSQKGLLNTEAFF,TGCGCCAGCAGCCAGAAGGGACTGTTGAACACTGAAGCTTTCTTT
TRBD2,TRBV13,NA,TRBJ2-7,CAMGPGGLRYEQYF,TGTGCCATGGGCCCGGGGGGACTACGCTACGAGCAGTACTTC
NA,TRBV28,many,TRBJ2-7,CASSRRDTPYEQYF,TGTGCCAGCAGCCGCCGGGACACACCCTACGAGCAGTACTTC
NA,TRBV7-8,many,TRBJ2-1,CASSGGAEQFF,TGTGCCAGCAGCGGGGGGGCGGAGCAGTTCTTC
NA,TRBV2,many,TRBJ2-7,CAVTGTDSYEQYF,TGTGCCGTCACCGGGACTGATTCCTACGAGCAGTACTTC
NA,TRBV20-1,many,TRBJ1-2,CSATSSTILYGYTF,TGCAGTGCAACGAGCTCTACCATTCTTTATGGCTACACCTTC
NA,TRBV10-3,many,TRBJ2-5,CAISEFSGQETQYF,TGTGCCATCAGTGAGTTTTCAGGACAAGAGACCCAGTACTTC
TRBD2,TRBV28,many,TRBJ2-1,CASSSTLAGGAYNEQFF,TGTGCCAGCAGTTCAACATTAGCGGGAGGGGCCTACAATGAGCAGTTCTTC
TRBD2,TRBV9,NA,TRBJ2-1,CASSVATGLAEEREQFF,TGTGCCAGCAGCGTAGCTACGGGACTAGCGGAGGAAAGGGAGCAGTTCTTC
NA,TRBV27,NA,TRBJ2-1,CASSLMPSSYNEQFF,TGTGCCAGCAGTTTAATGCCCAGCTCCTACAATGAGCAGTTCTTC
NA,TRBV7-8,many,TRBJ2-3,CASSLPGAHTDTQYF,TGTGCCAGCAGCTTACCGGGAGCCCACACAGATACGCAGTATTTT
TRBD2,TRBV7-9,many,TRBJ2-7,CASSFNGRGEQYF,TGTGCCAGCAGCTTTAACGGGAGGGGAGAGCAGTACTTC
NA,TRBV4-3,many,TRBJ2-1,CASSQASGNEQFF,TGCGCCAGCAGCCAAGCCTCGGGGAATGAGCAGTTCTTC
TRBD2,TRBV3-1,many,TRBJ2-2,CASSLPGTINTGELFF,TGTGCCAGCAGCCTTCCCGGGACTATTAACACCGGGGAGCTGTTTTTT
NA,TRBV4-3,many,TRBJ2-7,CASSQDGAEGVYEQYF,TGCGCCAGCAGCCAAGATGGGGCAGAGGGGGTTTACGAGCAGTACTTC
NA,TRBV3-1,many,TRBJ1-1,CASSPYVGGVEAFF,TGTGCCAGCAGCCCATACGTGGGGGGGGTTGAAGCTTTCTTT
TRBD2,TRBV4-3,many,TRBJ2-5,CASSHWTSGTQETQYF,TGCGCCAGCAGCCATTGGACTAGCGGAACCCAAGAGACCCAGTACTTC
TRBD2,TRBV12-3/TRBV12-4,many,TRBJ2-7,CASTPGLAENEQYF,TGTGCCAGCACTCCGGGACTAGCGGAAAACGAGCAGTACTTC
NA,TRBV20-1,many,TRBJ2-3,CSAQRAQLPAQYF,TGCAGTGCCCAGAGGGCACAGTTGCCAGCGCAGTATTTT
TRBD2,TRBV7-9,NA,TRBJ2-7,CASSSRSLAGDYEQYF,TGTGCCAGCAGCTCAAGATCACTAGCGGGAGACTACGAGCAGTACTTC
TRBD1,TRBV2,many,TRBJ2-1,CASSHRGDEQFF,TGTGCCAGCAGCCACAGGGGAGATGAGCAGTTCTTC